This T cell receptor (beta chain) stems from a study of blood T cell repertoires in COVID-19. Study information: The origin of the acute and convalescent COVID-19 samples was the United States, Italy and Spain. The analysed material was cDNA or gDNA that came from T cells, B-cell-depleted T cells, or PBMCs.

Germline assignment: CDR1 MNHEY and CDR2 SMNVEV (reference sequence). Trimming pared 8 bases from V and 7 bases from J, leaving 18 bases between. The CDR3 runs 14 residues. Participants reported their clinical history, and cohort assignment relied on those reports. The repertoire was sequenced with immunoSEQ multiplex PCR; TCRdb's copy has only in-frame clones and lacks some. This sample has 300,000 or so clones, with roughly 90% found just once. The sequence derives from a man aged 55-75 years who had recovered from COVID-19. The sequenced material came from PBMCs or T cells enriched from blood (not recorded which). The genes are TRBV27 and TRBJ1-5, with unresolved D. The CDR3 reads CASASIRVEQPQHF. In nucleotides, the CDR3 is TGTGCCAGCGCTAGTATCCGGGTGGAGCAGCCCCAGCATTTT.